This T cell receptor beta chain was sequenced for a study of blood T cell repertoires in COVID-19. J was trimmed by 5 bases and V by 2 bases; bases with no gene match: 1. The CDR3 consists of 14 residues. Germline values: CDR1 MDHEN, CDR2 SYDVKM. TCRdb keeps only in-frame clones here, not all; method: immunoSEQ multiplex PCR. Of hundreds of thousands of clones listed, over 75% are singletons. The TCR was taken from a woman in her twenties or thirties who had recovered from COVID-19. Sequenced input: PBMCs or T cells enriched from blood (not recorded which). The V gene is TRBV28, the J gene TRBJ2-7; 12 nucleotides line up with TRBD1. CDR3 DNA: TGTGCCAGCAGTTTAGGGACAGGGGGCGACGAGCAGTACTTC. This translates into CASSLGTGGDEQYF.